Listed below are T cell receptor beta chains from one sample, sequenced in a study of OX40 agonist ivuxolimab in advanced cancers. Using immunoSEQ multiplex PCR, the repertoire was profiled, and TCRdb retains in-frame clones only, with some absent. The sample holds about 52,000 clones, 90% to 95% seen once. The sample here was CD4+ or CD8+ T cells sorted from blood, taken in a trial of the OX40 agonist ivuxolimab. All receptors come from an adult with an advanced solid tumor such as melanoma, head and neck, liver or kidney cancer. The CDR3 runs from the conserved cysteine through the conserved F or W. D genes are given only for firm matches. Clone size, where shown, is once, few, many, or a class for clones that have expanded.

v_call: TRBV7-9; d_call: -; clone_size: once; j_call: TRBJ1-2; cdr3_nt: TGTGCCAGCAGCCCCCGGACCGCGGACCCAGGAGGCTACACCTTC; cdr3_aa: CASSPRTADPGGYTF
v_call: TRBV6-5; d_call: -; clone_size: -; j_call: TRBJ2-3; cdr3_nt: TGTGCCAGCAGTTACTCGAGAAGGGGCCCAGATACGCAGTATTTT; cdr3_aa: CASSYSRRGPDTQYF
v_call: TRBV28; d_call: -; clone_size: -; j_call: TRBJ2-7; cdr3_nt: TGTGCCAGCAGTTTCCCAGGGCTTGAAGGGGGCTACGAGCAGTACTTC; cdr3_aa: CASSFPGLEGGYEQYF
v_call: TRBV4-3; d_call: TRBD2; clone_size: -; j_call: TRBJ2-1; cdr3_nt: TGCGCCAGCAGCCCCATAGCGGGGGATTACAATGAGCAGTTCTTC; cdr3_aa: CASSPIAGDYNEQFF
v_call: TRBV6-5; d_call: -; clone_size: -; j_call: TRBJ2-7; cdr3_nt: TGTGCCAGCAGTTACGGGCAGGACACCTACGAGCAGTACTTC; cdr3_aa: CASSYGQDTYEQYF
v_call: TRBV7-9; d_call: TRBD2; clone_size: -; j_call: TRBJ2-7; cdr3_nt: TGTGCCAGCAGCTTGGCGGGAGTAGCCTACGAGCAGTACTTC; cdr3_aa: CASSLAGVAYEQYF
v_call: TRBV28; d_call: TRBD1; clone_size: -; j_call: TRBJ2-7; cdr3_nt: TGTGCCAGCAGTTCCCGGGACAGGGGGTACGAGCAGTACTTC; cdr3_aa: CASSSRDRGYEQYF
v_call: TRBV4-3; d_call: TRBD1; clone_size: -; j_call: TRBJ1-1; cdr3_nt: TGCGCCAGCAGCCAGAGGACAGGGGCGAACACTGAAGCTTTCTTT; cdr3_aa: CASSQRTGANTEAFF
v_call: TRBV5-8; d_call: -; clone_size: -; j_call: TRBJ1-5; cdr3_nt: TGTGCCAGCAGCTTGCAGGGTTATAGCAATCAGCCCCAGCATTTT; cdr3_aa: CASSLQGYSNQPQHF
v_call: TRBV2; d_call: TRBD1; clone_size: -; j_call: TRBJ1-2; cdr3_nt: TGTGCCAGCAGTCTAAGGGCCGCAGGGGGCTATGGCTACACCTTC; cdr3_aa: CASSLRAAGGYGYTF
v_call: TRBV11-3; d_call: TRBD2; clone_size: -; j_call: TRBJ2-2; cdr3_nt: TGTGCCAGCAGCATACAATACGGGACTAGAAAAACCGGGGAGCTGTTTTTT; cdr3_aa: CASSIQYGTRKTGELFF
v_call: TRBV15; d_call: -; clone_size: -; j_call: TRBJ2-3; cdr3_nt: TGTGCCACCAGCAGAGGGGGGGAGGAGGGTACGCAGTATTTT; cdr3_aa: CATSRGGEEGTQYF
v_call: TRBV6-1; d_call: -; clone_size: -; j_call: TRBJ2-7; cdr3_nt: TGTGCCAGCAGTGAAGTAAGTTACGAGCAGTACTTC; cdr3_aa: CASSEVSYEQYF
v_call: TRBV4-3; d_call: -; clone_size: -; j_call: TRBJ2-7; cdr3_nt: TGCGCCAGCAGCTCAGGTACCGGATATTCCTACGAGCAGTACTTC; cdr3_aa: CASSSGTGYSYEQYF
v_call: TRBV7-9; d_call: -; clone_size: -; j_call: TRBJ1-1; cdr3_nt: TGTGCCAGCAGCTTGGTTGGGGTAAACACTGAAGCTTTCTTT; cdr3_aa: CASSLVGVNTEAFF
v_call: TRBV19; d_call: TRBD2; clone_size: few; j_call: TRBJ2-1; cdr3_nt: TGTGCCAGTAGTATAAGCGGGATTACGCTCTTC; cdr3_aa: CASSISGITLF
v_call: TRBV5-6; d_call: TRBD2; clone_size: -; j_call: TRBJ2-7; cdr3_nt: TGTGCCAGCAGGGACGGGGGGGGACCGGCCCTGTTCGAGCAGTACTTC; cdr3_aa: CASRDGGGPALFEQYF
v_call: TRBV5-4; d_call: TRBD1; clone_size: -; j_call: TRBJ1-1; cdr3_nt: TGTGCCAGCAGCTTGCTGGACAGGGGGCACACTGAAGCTTTCTTT; cdr3_aa: CASSLLDRGHTEAFF
v_call: TRBV29-1; d_call: -; clone_size: -; j_call: TRBJ2-7; cdr3_nt: TGCAGCGTTGAGCGGAGGGGGGCTCGGGAATTC; cdr3_aa: CSVERRGAREF
v_call: TRBV28; d_call: TRBD1; clone_size: once; j_call: TRBJ2-7; cdr3_nt: TGTGCCAGCGCACCGACAGGGGCCCGGGAGCAGTACTTC; cdr3_aa: CASAPTGAREQYF
v_call: TRBV6-5; d_call: -; clone_size: once; j_call: TRBJ2-1; cdr3_nt: TGTGCCAGCAGTTGGGGTTCGAGGGAGCAGTTCTTC; cdr3_aa: CASSWGSREQFF
v_call: TRBV5-4; d_call: -; clone_size: -; j_call: TRBJ1-2; cdr3_nt: TGTGCCAGCAGCTTTGGGGGCCCTAACTATGGCTACACCTTC; cdr3_aa: CASSFGGPNYGYTF
v_call: TRBV27; d_call: -; clone_size: -; j_call: TRBJ1-2; cdr3_nt: TGTGCCAGCAGTTTTTCTGGGAACTATGGCTACACCTTC; cdr3_aa: CASSFSGNYGYTF
v_call: TRBV29-1; d_call: TRBD1; clone_size: -; j_call: TRBJ2-1; cdr3_nt: TGCAGCGTTGAAAGAGGACAGGTATCCTACAATGAGCAGTTCTTC; cdr3_aa: CSVERGQVSYNEQFF
v_call: TRBV4-3; d_call: TRBD1; clone_size: -; j_call: TRBJ2-7; cdr3_nt: TGCGCCAGCAGCCCCGGGACAGGACCCCCATACGAGCAGTACTTC; cdr3_aa: CASSPGTGPPYEQYF
v_call: TRBV5-1; d_call: -; clone_size: -; j_call: TRBJ2-2; cdr3_nt: TGCGCCAGCAGCCCTAGCGCCGGGGAGCTGTTTTTT; cdr3_aa: CASSPSAGELFF
v_call: TRBV13; d_call: -; clone_size: -; j_call: TRBJ1-5; cdr3_nt: TGTGCCAGCAGCTTATCCAATCAGCCCCAGCATTTT; cdr3_aa: CASSLSNQPQHF
v_call: TRBV14; d_call: TRBD1; clone_size: -; j_call: TRBJ2-3; cdr3_nt: TGTGCCAGCAGCGCGGACAGGGGAGATACGCAGTATTTT; cdr3_aa: CASSADRGDTQYF
v_call: TRBV9; d_call: -; clone_size: -; j_call: TRBJ2-3; cdr3_nt: TGTGCCAGCAGCTCTAGCACAGATACGCAGTATTTT; cdr3_aa: CASSSSTDTQYF
v_call: TRBV5-1; d_call: -; clone_size: -; j_call: TRBJ1-1; cdr3_nt: TGCGCCAGCACGGACGCCTCGATGTACACTGAAGCTTTCTTT; cdr3_aa: CASTDASMYTEAFF
v_call: TRBV19; d_call: TRBD2; clone_size: once; j_call: TRBJ2-1; cdr3_nt: TGTGCCAGTAGTATCAGACTAGCGGACTACAATGAGCAGTTCTTC; cdr3_aa: CASSIRLADYNEQFF
v_call: TRBV29-1; d_call: -; clone_size: -; j_call: TRBJ1-2; cdr3_nt: TGCAGCGTACTCGCTGGGGGGACGAATCCTAACTATGGCTACACCTTC; cdr3_aa: CSVLAGGTNPNYGYTF
v_call: TRBV4-2; d_call: -; clone_size: once; j_call: TRBJ1-3; cdr3_nt: TGTGCCAGCAGCCAACAGGGATTTGGAAACACCATATATTTT; cdr3_aa: CASSQQGFGNTIYF
v_call: TRBV10-3; d_call: -; clone_size: -; j_call: TRBJ1-1; cdr3_nt: TGTGCCATCAGCCCGGACAGACTGAACACTGAAGCTTTCTTT; cdr3_aa: CAISPDRLNTEAFF
v_call: TRBV13; d_call: TRBD1; clone_size: -; j_call: TRBJ2-5; cdr3_nt: TGTGCCAGCAGCTTCCGGGACAGCCAAGAGACCCAGTACTTC; cdr3_aa: CASSFRDSQETQYF
v_call: TRBV6-5; d_call: -; clone_size: -; j_call: TRBJ2-1; cdr3_nt: TGTGCCAGCAAGAGCTCCTACAATGAGCAGTTCTTC; cdr3_aa: CASKSSYNEQFF
v_call: TRBV13; d_call: -; clone_size: -; j_call: TRBJ1-2; cdr3_nt: TGTGCCAGCACCGACACCGGGTTGGGGGTCGGCTATGGCTACACCTTC; cdr3_aa: CASTDTGLGVGYGYTF
v_call: TRBV4-1; d_call: TRBD1; clone_size: -; j_call: TRBJ2-7; cdr3_nt: TGCGCCAGCAGCCAGGGACAGGGAAGGCGAGGGTACGAGCAGTACTTC; cdr3_aa: CASSQGQGRRGYEQYF
v_call: TRBV9; d_call: TRBD2; clone_size: -; j_call: TRBJ2-1; cdr3_nt: TGTGCCAGCAGCGTAGTTAGCGGGAGGTCCTACAATGAGCAGTTCTTC; cdr3_aa: CASSVVSGRSYNEQFF
v_call: TRBV7-8; d_call: TRBD2; clone_size: -; j_call: TRBJ2-7; cdr3_nt: TGTGCCAGCAGCTTCCGGACTAGCGGGCTCTACGAGCAGTACTTC; cdr3_aa: CASSFRTSGLYEQYF
v_call: TRBV7-6; d_call: -; clone_size: -; j_call: TRBJ2-2; cdr3_nt: TGTGCCAGCAGCTTAGCGTCAGGGTCCGGGGAGCTGTTTTTT; cdr3_aa: CASSLASGSGELFF
v_call: TRBV11-2; d_call: TRBD1; clone_size: -; j_call: TRBJ2-7; cdr3_nt: TGTGCCAGCAGCCCAGGACAGGTACCCTACGAGCAGTACTTC; cdr3_aa: CASSPGQVPYEQYF